Listed here is a single T cell receptor (beta chain). Its antigen specificity is not known. No much larger clonotype is one base removed from it; base qualities were not supplied. These data are taken from a study of T-cell memory formation after mild COVID-19 (dated by TCRdb to the early 2020s). Broadly, across the study: Most TCR sequence clusters were specific to one of the two donors. Longitudinal TCRalpha and TCRbeta repertoire sequencing tracked T-cell clones expanding and contracting after mild COVID-19 in a couple of donors. Two young, previously healthy adult volunteers made up the cohort, one male and one female. The research as a whole found: Contracting CD4+ clones turned up mainly in the CM and EM memory subsets, whereas EMRA was where CD8+ clones were enriched. Only a couple of mild cases were covered in the study, and larger cohorts including severe cases with pre-infection samples were considered necessary. Some responding clones were detected in pre-infection memory, which suggested that pre-existing cross-reactive memory T cells had joined the SARS-CoV-2 response. Balanced CD4/CD8 phenotypes were observed for clones contracting from day 15 to 85, whereas a bias towards CD4+ was observed for a second wave of clones expanding from day 15 to 37. Whether the second-wave clones peaking on day 37 were SARS-CoV-2 specific was not confirmed.

Sequencing instrument: Illumina NovaSeq 6000. TCRalpha and TCRbeta cDNA libraries were built by 5'RACE with constant-segment primers, adding sample barcodes and unique molecular identifiers. Trizol reagent was used to extract RNA from every sample. Amplification of the libraries took two PCR steps, and the second step added a second sample barcode plus Illumina TruSeq adapters. The libraries were sequenced on an Illumina NovaSeq using 2 x 150 bp paired-end reads. Under the source paper's analysis protocol: The reads were demultiplexed and collapsed into UMI-guided consensus sequences using migec v1.2.7. Using mixcr v2.1.11, the UMI consensuses were aligned to TRA and TRB V and J templates and assembled into clonotypes. Expanded or contracted clonotypes were those called significant by both edgeR and NoisET, with noise models trained on biological replicates. For edgeR calls, the cutoffs were a false discovery rate-adjusted p below 0.01 and a log2 fold-change threshold of 1. PCA with hierarchical clustering of max-normalized trajectories of the 1000 most abundant clonotypes was used as exploratory dynamics analysis. The CD4 or CD8 phenotype of responding clones was assigned using the separately sequenced CD4+ and CD8+ repertoires. Using fastp at Q25 and MiXCR, TCRdb reprocessed the public reads and kept productive beta chains. Rows are unified per CDR3 protein, each entry keeping the most common DNA and genes. V and J calls and clone size were set by TCRdb, not the authors. Counted in this sample were about 88,000 distinct CDR3 sequences; roughly 23% of them appeared once. Approximately 45% of the sample comes from the top ten.

PBMCs were isolated by Ficoll-Paque density gradient centrifugation. The sample consisted of PBMCs or a T cell subset sorted from them (not recorded which). This TCR derives from a man younger than 30 who had mild COVID-19 (a few samples of this study predate the infection). The sample titles of this study are shuffled in the database, so cell type and time point are left out; the donor was told from shared clones.

The DNA reads TGTGCCAGCAGTTCGGGCTATGGCTACACCTTC. Translation gives CASSSGYGYTF. The chain employs TRBV6-5 and TRBJ1-2; the D gene lacks a confident call. Cut back by 4 bases and 4 bases, the V and J ends lie 4 bases apart. According to the germline V gene, CDR1 reads MNHEY and CDR2 reads SVGAGI. The CDR3 contains 11 residues, cysteine and phenylalanine counted. The only DNA kept is the CDR3, 33 bases in frame from the first base.